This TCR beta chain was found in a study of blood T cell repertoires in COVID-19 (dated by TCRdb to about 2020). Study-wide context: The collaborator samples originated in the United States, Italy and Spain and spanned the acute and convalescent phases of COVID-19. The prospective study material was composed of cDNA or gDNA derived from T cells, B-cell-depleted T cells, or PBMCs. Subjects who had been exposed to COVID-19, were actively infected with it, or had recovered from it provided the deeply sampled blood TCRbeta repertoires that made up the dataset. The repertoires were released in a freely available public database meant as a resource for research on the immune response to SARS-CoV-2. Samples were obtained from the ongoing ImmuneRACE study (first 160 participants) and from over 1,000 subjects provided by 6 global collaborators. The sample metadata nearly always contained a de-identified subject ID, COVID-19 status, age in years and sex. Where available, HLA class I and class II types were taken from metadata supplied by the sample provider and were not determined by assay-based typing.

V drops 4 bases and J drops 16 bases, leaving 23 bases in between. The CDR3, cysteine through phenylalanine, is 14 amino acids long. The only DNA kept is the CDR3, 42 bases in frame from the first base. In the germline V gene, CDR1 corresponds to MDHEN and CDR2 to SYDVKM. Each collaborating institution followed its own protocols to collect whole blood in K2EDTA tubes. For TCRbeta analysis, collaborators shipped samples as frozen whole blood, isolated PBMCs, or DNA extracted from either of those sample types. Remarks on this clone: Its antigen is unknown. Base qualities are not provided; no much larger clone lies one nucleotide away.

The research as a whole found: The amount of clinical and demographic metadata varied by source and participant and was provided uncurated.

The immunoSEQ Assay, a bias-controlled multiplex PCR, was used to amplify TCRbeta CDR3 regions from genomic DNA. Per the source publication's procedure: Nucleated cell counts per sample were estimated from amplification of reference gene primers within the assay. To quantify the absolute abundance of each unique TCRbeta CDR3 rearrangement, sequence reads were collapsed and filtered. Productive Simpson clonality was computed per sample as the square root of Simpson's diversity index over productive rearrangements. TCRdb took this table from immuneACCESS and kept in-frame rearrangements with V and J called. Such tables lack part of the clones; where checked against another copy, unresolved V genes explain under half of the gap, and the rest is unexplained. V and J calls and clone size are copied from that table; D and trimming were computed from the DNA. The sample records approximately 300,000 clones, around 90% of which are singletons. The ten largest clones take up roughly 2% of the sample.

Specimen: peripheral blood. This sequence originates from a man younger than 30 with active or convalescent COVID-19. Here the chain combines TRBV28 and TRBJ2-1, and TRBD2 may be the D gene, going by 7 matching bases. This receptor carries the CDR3 CASSSPSGGGSFFF. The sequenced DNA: TGTGCCAGCAGTTCCCCAAGTGGCGGGGGCTCCTTCTTCTTC.